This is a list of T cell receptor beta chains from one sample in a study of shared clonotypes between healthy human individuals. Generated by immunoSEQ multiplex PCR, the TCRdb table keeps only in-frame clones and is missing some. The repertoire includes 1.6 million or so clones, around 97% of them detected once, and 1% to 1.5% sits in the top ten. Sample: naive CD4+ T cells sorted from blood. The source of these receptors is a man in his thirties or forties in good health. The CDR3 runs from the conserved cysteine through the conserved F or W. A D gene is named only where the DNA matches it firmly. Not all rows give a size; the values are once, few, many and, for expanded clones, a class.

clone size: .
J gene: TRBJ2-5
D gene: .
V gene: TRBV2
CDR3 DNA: TGTGCCAGCAGTGAGTTGACAGCGGCAAAAGAGACCCAGTACTTC
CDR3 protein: CASSELTAAKETQYF

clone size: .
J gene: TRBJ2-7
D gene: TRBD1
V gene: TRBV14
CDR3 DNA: TGTGCCAGCAGCCAAGGACAGGGGGCAGGGGAGCAGTACTTC
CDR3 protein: CASSQGQGAGEQYF

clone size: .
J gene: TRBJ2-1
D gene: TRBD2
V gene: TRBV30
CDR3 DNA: TGTGCCCACACCGGGACTAGTTCGTACAATGAGCAGTTCTTC
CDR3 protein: CAHTGTSSYNEQFF

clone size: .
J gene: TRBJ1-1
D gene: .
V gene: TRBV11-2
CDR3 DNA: TGTGCCAGCAGCTTGCGGGGATCAACGAACACTGAAGCTTTCTTT
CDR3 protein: CASSLRGSTNTEAFF

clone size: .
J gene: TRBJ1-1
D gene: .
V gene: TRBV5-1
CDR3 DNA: TGCGCCAGCAGCTTGGGAACGGGGGCGCGGGGGAACACTGAAGCTTTCTTT
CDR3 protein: CASSLGTGARGNTEAFF

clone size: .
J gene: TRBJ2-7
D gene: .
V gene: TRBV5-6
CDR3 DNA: TGTGCCAGCAGCGCCGGGCCTAGAGAGGGGTACGAGCAGTACTTC
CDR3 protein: CASSAGPREGYEQYF

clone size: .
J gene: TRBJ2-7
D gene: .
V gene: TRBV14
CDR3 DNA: TGTGCCAGCAGCCAAGTTCGCAGGGGTGACGAGCAGTACTTC
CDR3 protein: CASSQVRRGDEQYF

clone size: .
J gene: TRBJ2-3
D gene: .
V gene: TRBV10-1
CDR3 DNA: TGCGCCAGCAGTGTATCTAGTCGGGGTGCAGATACGCAGTATTTT
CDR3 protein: CASSVSSRGADTQYF

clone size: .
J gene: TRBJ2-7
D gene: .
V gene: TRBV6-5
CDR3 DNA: TGTGCCAGCAGTTACGTCTCCACCCGGGGCGAGCAGTACTTC
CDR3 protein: CASSYVSTRGEQYF

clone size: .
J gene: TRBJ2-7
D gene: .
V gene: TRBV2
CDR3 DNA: TGTGCCAGCAGCCCCTCGGGCTACGAGCAGTACTTC
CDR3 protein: CASSPSGYEQYF

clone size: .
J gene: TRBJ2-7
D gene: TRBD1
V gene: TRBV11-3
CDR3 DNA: TGTGCCAGCAGCCCTCACCCTCCGACAGGGAGCGAGCAGTACTTC
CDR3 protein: CASSPHPPTGSEQYF

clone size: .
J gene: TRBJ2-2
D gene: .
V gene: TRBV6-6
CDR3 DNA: TGTGCCAGCAGCTCCTTACAGGGTCGTACCGGGGAGCTGTTTTTT
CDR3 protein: CASSSLQGRTGELFF

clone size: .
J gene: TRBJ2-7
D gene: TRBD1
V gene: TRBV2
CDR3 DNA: TGTGCCAGCACCCAGGACAGGGTGTCCGGTTATTACGAGCAGTACTTC
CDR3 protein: CASTQDRVSGYYEQYF

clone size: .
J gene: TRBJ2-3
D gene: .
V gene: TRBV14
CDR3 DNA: TGTGCCAGCAGCCTGAGGATCACAGATACGCAGTATTTT
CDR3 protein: CASSLRITDTQYF

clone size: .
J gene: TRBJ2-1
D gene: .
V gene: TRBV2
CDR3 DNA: TGTGCCAGCAGTGTTCGGACAGTAAACAATGAGCAGTTCTTC
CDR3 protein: CASSVRTVNNEQFF

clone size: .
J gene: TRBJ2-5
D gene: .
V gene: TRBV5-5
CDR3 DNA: TGTGCCAGCAGCTTCGGGCCCGGTGAGACCCAGTACTTC
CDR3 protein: CASSFGPGETQYF

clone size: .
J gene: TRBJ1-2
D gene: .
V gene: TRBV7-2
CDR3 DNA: TGTGCCAGCAGCCAGAACTATGGCTACACCTTC
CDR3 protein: CASSQNYGYTF

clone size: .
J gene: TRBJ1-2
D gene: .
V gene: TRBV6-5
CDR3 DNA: TGTGCCAGCAGGGTTGACAGAGTCTACACCTTC
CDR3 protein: CASRVDRVYTF

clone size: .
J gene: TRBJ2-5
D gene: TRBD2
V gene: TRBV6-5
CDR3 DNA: TGTGCCAGCATGGGCACTAGCGGACAAGAGACCCAGTACTTC
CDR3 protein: CASMGTSGQETQYF

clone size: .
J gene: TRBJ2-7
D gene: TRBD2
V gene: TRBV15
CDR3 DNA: TGTGCCACCAGCAGAGAACGCACCGGGACTAGCTTCCGCGAGCAGTACTTC
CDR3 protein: CATSRERTGTSFREQYF

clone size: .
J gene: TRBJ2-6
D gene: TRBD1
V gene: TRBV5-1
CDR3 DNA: TGCGCCAGCAGCTCAGAGACAGGGTTTAGGACCAACAGGGCCAACGTCCTGACTTTC
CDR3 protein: CASSSETGFRTNRANVLTF

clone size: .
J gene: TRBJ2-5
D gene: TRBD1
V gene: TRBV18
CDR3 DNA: TGTGCCAGCTCAAGGGACAGGGGACAAGAGACCCAGTACTTC
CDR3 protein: CASSRDRGQETQYF

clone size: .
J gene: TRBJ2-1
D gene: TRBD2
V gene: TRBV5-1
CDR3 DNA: TGCGCCAGCAGCTCGGGACTAGGAGTTAATGAGCAGTTCTTC
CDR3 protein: CASSSGLGVNEQFF

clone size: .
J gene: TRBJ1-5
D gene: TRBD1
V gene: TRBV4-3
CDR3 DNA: TGCGCCAGCAGCCACGACAGGGGGAATCAGCCCCAGCATTTT
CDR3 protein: CASSHDRGNQPQHF

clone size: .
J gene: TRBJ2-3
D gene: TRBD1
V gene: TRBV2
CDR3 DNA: TGTGCCAGCAGTCTGCGGGACAGGAGGTTCTCAGATACGCAGTATTTT
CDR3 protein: CASSLRDRRFSDTQYF

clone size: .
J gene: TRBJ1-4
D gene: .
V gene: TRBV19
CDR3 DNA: TGTGCCAGTAGTATAAAAGCGCTCGGGGTTGGTGGGCAACTGTTTTTT
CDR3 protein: CASSIKALGVGGQLFF

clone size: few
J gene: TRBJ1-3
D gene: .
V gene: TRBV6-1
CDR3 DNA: TGTGCCAGCAGTGAGATCTCTGGAAACACCATATATTTT
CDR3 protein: CASSEISGNTIYF

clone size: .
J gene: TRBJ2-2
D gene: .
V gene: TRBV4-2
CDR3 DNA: TGTGCCAGCAGCCAAGAAAGAGGGGCGGGAACCGGGGAGCTGTTTTTT
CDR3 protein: CASSQERGAGTGELFF

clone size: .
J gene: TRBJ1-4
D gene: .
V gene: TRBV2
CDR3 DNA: TGTGCCAGCAGTGAAGCGCTGGGATGGGTGGGAGCTAATGAAAAACTGTTTTTT
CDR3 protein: CASSEALGWVGANEKLFF

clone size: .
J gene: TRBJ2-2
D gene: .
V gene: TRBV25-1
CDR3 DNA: TGTGCCAGCAGTCACAGGGTCACCGGGGAGCTGTTTTTT
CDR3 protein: CASSHRVTGELFF

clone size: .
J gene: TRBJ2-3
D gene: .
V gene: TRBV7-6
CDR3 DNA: TGTGCCAGCAGCCAGGGGACCTCCCTAGCAGATACGCAGTATTTT
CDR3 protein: CASSQGTSLADTQYF

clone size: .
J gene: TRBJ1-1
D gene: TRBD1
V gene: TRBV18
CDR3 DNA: TGTGCCAGCTCACCCAGGACAGGGGGCACTGAAGCTTTCTTT
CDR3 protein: CASSPRTGGTEAFF

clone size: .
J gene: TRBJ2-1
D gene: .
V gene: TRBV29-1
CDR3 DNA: TGCAGCGTTGAACCCAGCGCGGCATACAATGAGCAGTTCTTC
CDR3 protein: CSVEPSAAYNEQFF

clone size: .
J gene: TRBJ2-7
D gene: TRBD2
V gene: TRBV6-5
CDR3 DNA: TGTGCCAGCAGTTATCCGACTAGCGGTTCCTACGAGCAGTACTTC
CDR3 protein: CASSYPTSGSYEQYF

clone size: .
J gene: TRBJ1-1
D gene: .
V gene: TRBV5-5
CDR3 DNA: TGTGCCAGCAGCAGGCCCCCCCGGGACACTGAAGCTTTCTTT
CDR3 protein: CASSRPPRDTEAFF

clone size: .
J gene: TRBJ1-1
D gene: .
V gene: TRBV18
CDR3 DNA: TGTGCCAGTTCCGGCTGGGGGCCTCGGACTGAAGCTTTCTTT
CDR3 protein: CASSGWGPRTEAFF

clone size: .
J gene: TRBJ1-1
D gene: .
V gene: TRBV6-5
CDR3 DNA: TGTGCCAGCAGTGGAACCTCAGGGTTGAACACTGAAGCTTTCTTT
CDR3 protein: CASSGTSGLNTEAFF

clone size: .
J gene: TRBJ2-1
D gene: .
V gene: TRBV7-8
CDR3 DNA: TGTGCCAGCAGCTTAGCTAGATTCGGGTCTTCCGCCGATAATGAGCAGTTCTTC
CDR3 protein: CASSLARFGSSADNEQFF

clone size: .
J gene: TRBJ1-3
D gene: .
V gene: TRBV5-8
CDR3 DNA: TGTGCCAGCAGCTTGGCCGGATCCCACATTGGAAACACCATATATTTT
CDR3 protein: CASSLAGSHIGNTIYF

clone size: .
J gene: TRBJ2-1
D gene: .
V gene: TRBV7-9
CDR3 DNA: TGTGCCAGCAGCTTAGAAGCTCAGGATCATGAGCAGTTCTTC
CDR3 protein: CASSLEAQDHEQFF

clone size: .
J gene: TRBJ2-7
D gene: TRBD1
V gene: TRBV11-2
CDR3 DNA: TGTGCCAGCAGCTTAGGGGAGTACAGGGGGCCAACCTACGAGCAGTACTTC
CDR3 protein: CASSLGEYRGPTYEQYF

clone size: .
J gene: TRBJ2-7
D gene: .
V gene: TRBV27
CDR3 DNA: TGTGCCAGCAGTTTCGACGGGCGGAGGAGCTCCTACGAGCAGTACTTC
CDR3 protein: CASSFDGRRSSYEQYF

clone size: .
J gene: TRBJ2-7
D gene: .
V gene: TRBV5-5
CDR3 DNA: TGTGCCAGCAGCTTTAGGGGCTCCTACGAGCAGTACTTC
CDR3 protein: CASSFRGSYEQYF

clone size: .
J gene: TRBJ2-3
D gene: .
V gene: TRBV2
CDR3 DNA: TGTGCCAGCAGTGAAACTGGGGCAGGCGGCACAGATACGCAGTATTTT
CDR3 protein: CASSETGAGGTDTQYF

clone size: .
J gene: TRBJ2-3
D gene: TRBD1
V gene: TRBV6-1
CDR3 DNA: TGTGCCAGCACTGAGATTCTCAGGGGGCAAACAGATACGCAGTATTTT
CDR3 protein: CASTEILRGQTDTQYF

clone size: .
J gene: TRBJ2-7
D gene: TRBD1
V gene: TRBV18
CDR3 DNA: TGTGCCAGCTCACCTACAGGGGGCCCCTACGAGCAGTACTTC
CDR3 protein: CASSPTGGPYEQYF

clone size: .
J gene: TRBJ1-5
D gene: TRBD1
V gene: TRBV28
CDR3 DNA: TGTGCCAGCAGTTTAGAGGATCCGGGACAGGGACGTGGACCCCAGCATTTT
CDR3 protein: CASSLEDPGQGRGPQHF

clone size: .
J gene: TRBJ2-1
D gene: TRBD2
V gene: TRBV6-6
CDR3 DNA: TGTGCCAGCAGCAAACTAGCGGGAACCTACAATGAGCAGTTCTTC
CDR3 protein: CASSKLAGTYNEQFF

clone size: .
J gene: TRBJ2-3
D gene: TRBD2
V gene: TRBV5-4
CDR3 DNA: TGTGCCAGCAGCTTAAAGCGGGAGGGGGGAACAGATACGCAGTATTTT
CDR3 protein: CASSLKREGGTDTQYF

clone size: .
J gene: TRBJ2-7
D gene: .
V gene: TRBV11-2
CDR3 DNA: TGTGCCAGCGGCCCGGGAGCCTGGGGTGAAAGCTCCTACGAGCAGTACTTC
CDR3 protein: CASGPGAWGESSYEQYF

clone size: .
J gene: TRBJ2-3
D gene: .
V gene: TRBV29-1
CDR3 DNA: TGCAGCGTTGAAGACAGGGTGAAAGCAGATACGCAGTATTTT
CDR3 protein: CSVEDRVKADTQYF

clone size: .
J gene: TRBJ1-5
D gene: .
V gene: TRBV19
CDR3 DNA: TGTGCCAGTACCCTCCTAGTGGGGTCGGGCAATCAGCCCCAGCATTTT
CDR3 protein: CASTLLVGSGNQPQHF

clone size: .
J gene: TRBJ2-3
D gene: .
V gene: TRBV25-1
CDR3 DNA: TGTGCCAGCAGTGAACACAGGGTTGCCACAGATACGCAGTATTTT
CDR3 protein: CASSEHRVATDTQYF

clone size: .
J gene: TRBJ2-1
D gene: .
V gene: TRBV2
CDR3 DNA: TGTGCCAGCAGTGGGGACTTTAGCTCCTACAATGAGCAGTTCTTC
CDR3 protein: CASSGDFSSYNEQFF

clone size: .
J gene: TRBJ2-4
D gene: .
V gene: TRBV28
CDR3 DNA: TGTGCCAGCAGTCCCAGGGGCGAGGAAAACATTCAGTACTTC
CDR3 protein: CASSPRGEENIQYF

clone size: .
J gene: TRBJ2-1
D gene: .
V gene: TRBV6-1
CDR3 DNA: TGTGCCAGCAGTGAACAGTCCTCGTCTTTGGATGAGCAGTTCTTC
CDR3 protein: CASSEQSSSLDEQFF

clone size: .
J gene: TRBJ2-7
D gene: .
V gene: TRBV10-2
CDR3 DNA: TGCGCCAGCAGACAGGCCTTCTCCTACGAGCAGTACTTC
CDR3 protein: CASRQAFSYEQYF

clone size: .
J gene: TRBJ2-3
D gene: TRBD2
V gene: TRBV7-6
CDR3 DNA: TGTGCCAGCAGCCTTACGACTAGCACGACAGATACGCAGTATTTT
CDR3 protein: CASSLTTSTTDTQYF

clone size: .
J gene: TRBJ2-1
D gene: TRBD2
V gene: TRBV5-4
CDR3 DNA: TGTGCCAGCAGCCACGCGGGACTAGCGGCCCTCCGGCAGTTCTTC
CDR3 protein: CASSHAGLAALRQFF

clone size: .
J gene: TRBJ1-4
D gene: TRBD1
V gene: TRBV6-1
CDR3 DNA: TGTGCCAGGGGTGGGACAGATTGGAATGAAAAACTGTTTTTT
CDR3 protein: CARGGTDWNEKLFF